The rows below give T cell receptor beta chains drawn from one sample of a study of monozygotic twins with cystic fibrosis. The data were produced by immunoSEQ multiplex PCR, yet TCRdb's version contains in-frame clones alone and is incomplete. The sample gives 30,000 to 35,000 clones, approximately 92% of which show up once; approximately 0.88% is in the top ten. What was sequenced was blood. These TCRs come from a girl aged 2-10 years with cystic fibrosis. Each CDR3 is given with its conserved first and last residue.

v_call cdr3_aa
TRBV2 CATWGPGAEAFF
TRBV28 CASSLSLNTEAFF
TRBV7-9 CASSHVGGYTEAFF
TRBV6-5 CASSTRTGSYEQYF
TRBV7-9 CASSLGGGQPQHF
TRBV5-4 CASSLDRDKGYTF
TRBV4-2 CASSQGSGNTEAFF
TRBV19 CASNRRQGALDTEAFF
TRBV5-1 CASSWSDRVYNEQFF
TRBV12-2 CASRLPRRLYEQYF
TRBV5-1 CASSLGRTARNEKLFF
TRBV6-4 CASIRLADPSEQYF
TRBV7-7 CASSLGANTEAFF
TRBV10-3 CAGGTGRDYGYTF
TRBV30 CAWSVPTGGHGYTF
TRBV6-6 CASSYSIPTAPLGYTF